This paragraph covers one T cell receptor beta chain sequence. The antigen is undetermined. CDR3 length: 14 amino acids. The V and J ends lost 4 bases and 2 bases respectively, with 13 bases between them. CDR1 is SGHRS, CDR2 YFSETQ, per germline. In the PCR, 60 Vbeta and 13 Jbeta primers were used. In the study's own analysis: Tens of millions of unique TCR beta chains, approximately 11 million of them shared, were counted by a later analysis. The repertoire was sequenced with immunoSEQ multiplex PCR; TCRdb's copy has only in-frame clones and lacks some. V and J calls and clone size are those listed in that table; D and trimming were worked out from the DNA. The repertoire includes some 200,000 clones, around four fifths of them detected once, and 5.5% to 7.5% sits in the top ten. The record originates from a study of cytomegalovirus exposure and HLA in healthy donors. Study-wide points: Within the data, a cluster of highly shared sequence variants was likely a sequencing artifact.

The chain couples TRBV5-1 to TRBJ2-7; tentative D call: TRBD2 (6 bases). The sequence was collected from a woman in her fifties or sixties in good health and CMV-seropositive. The sequenced sample consisted of PBMCs. The CDR3, as DNA: TGCGCCAGCAGCACGCCGGGGGACCCCTACGAGCAGTACTTC. It specifies CASSTPGDPYEQYF. The full variable domain, rest sourced from reference TRBV5-1 and TRBJ2-7, is KAGVTQTPRYLIKTRGQQVTLSCSPISGHRSVSWYQQTPGQGLQFLFEYFSETQRNKGNFPGRFSGRQFSNSRSEMNVSTLELGDSALYLCASSTPGDPYEQYFGPGTRLTVT.